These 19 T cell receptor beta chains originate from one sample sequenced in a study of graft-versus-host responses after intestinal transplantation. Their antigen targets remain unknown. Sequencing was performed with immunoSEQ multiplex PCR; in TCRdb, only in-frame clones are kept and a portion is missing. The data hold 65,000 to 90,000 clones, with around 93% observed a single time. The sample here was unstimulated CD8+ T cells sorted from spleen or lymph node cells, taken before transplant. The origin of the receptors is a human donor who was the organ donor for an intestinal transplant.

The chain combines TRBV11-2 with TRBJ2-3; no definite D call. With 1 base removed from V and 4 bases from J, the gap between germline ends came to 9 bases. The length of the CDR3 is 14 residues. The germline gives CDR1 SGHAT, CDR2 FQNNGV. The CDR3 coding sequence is TGTGCCAGCAGCTTAGTAGGCAGGTCAGATACGCAGTATTTT. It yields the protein CASSLVGRSDTQYF.

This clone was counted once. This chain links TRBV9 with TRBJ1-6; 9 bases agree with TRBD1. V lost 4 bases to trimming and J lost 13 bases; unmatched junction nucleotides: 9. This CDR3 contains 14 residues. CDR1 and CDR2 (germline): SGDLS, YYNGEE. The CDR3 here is CASSPGGTGSPLHF. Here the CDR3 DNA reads TGTGCCAGCAGCCCGGGGGGGACAGGGTCCCCCCTCCACTTT.

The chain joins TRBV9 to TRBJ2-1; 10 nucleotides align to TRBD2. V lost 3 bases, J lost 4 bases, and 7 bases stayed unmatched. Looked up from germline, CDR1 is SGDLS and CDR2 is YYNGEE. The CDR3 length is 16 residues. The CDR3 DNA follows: TGTGCCAGCAGCGCGGGGACTAGCGCCGTATACAATGAGCAGTTCTTC. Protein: CASSAGTSAVYNEQFF.

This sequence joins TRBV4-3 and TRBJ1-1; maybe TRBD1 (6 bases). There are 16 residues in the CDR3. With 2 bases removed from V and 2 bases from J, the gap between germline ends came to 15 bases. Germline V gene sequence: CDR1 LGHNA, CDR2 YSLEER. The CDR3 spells CASSQSRGGLNTEAFF. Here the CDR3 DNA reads TGCGCCAGCAGCCAATCACGGGGGGGGCTAAACACTGAAGCTTTCTTT.

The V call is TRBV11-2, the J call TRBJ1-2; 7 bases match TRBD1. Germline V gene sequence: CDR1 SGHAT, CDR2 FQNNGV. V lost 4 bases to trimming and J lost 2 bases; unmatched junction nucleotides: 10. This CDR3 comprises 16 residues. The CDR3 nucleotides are TGTGCCAGCAGCTCACTCCGGGACAGACAGAACTATGGCTACACCTTC. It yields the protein CASSSLRDRQNYGYTF.

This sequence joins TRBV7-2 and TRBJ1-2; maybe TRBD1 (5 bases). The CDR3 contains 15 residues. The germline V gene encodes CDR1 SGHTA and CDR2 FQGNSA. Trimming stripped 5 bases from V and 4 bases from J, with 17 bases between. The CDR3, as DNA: TGTGCCAGCAGCGCCTCCCCCGGGGGAGGCTATGGCTACACCTTC. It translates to CASSASPGGGYGYTF.

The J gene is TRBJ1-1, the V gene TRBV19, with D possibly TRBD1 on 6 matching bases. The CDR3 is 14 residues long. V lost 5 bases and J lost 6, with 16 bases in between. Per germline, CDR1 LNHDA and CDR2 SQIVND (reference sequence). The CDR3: CASSHRVDGAEAFF. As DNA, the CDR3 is TGTGCCAGTAGTCACAGGGTGGACGGCGCTGAAGCTTTCTTT.

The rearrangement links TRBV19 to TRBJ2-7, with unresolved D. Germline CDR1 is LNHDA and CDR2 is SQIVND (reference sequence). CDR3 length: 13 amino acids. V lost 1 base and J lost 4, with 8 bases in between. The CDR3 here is CASSIGQNYEQYF. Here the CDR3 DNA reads TGTGCCAGTAGTATAGGGCAGAATTACGAGCAGTACTTC.

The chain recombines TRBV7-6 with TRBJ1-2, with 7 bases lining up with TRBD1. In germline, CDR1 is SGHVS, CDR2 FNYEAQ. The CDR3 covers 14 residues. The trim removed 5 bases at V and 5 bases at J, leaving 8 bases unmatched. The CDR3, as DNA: TGTGCCAGCAGCCGGACAGGAGAGGGATATGGCTACACCTTC. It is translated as CASSRTGEGYGYTF.

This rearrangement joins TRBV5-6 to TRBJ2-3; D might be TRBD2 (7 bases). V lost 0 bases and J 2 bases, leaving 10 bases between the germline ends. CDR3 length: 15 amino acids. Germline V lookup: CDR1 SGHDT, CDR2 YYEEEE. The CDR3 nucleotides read TGTGCCAGCAGCTTGGTGGCGGGGGCCACAGATACGCAGTATTTT. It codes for CASSLVAGATDTQYF.

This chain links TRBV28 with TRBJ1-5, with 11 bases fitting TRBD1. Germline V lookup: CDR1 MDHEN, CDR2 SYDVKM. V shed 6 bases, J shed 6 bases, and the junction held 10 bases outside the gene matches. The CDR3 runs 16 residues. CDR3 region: CASSLPRTGGVQPQHF. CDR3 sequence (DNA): TGTGCCAGCAGCTTACCGAGGACAGGGGGCGTTCAGCCCCAGCATTTT.

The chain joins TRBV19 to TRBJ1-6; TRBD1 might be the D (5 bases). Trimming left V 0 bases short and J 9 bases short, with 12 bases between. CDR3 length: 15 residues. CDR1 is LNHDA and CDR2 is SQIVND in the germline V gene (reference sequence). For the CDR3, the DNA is TGTGCCAGTAGTATAGATCAGGGTGGTATTTCACCCCTCCACTTT. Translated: CASSIDQGGISPLHF.

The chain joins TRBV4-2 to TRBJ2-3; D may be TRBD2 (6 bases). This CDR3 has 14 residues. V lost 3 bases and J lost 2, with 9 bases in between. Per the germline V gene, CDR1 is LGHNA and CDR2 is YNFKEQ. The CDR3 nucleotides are TGTGCCAGCAGCCAGGCGGGGATCACAGATACGCAGTATTTT. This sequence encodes CASSQAGITDTQYF.

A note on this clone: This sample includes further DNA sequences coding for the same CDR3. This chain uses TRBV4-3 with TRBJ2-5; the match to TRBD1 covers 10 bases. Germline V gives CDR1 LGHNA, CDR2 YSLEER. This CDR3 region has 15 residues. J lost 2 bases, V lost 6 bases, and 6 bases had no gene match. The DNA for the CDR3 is TGCGCCAGCAGTCAGGACAGGGGGTTTCAAGAGACCCAGTACTTC. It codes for CASSQDRGFQETQYF.

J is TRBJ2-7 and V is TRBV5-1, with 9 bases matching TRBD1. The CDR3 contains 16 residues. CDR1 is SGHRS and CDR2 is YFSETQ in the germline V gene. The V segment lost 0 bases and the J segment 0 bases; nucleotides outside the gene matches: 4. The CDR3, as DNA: TGCGCCAGCAGCTTGGATTGGACAGGGGACTCCTACGAGCAGTACTTC. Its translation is CASSLDWTGDSYEQYF.

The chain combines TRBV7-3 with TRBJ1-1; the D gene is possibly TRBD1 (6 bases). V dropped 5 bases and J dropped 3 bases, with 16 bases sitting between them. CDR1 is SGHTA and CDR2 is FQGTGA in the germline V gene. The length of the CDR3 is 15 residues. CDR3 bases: TGTGCCAGCAGCCCGAAAGCAGGGGACCACACTGAAGCTTTCTTT. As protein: CASSPKAGDHTEAFF. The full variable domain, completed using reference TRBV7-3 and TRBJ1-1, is GAGVSQTPSNKVTEKGKYVELRCDPISGHTALYWYRQSLGQGPEFLIYFQGTGAADDSGLPNDRFFAVRPEGSVSTLKIQRTERGDSAVYLCASSPKAGDHTEAFFGQGTRLTVV.

The CDR3 region is CASSYGTGPQPQHF. The DNA for the CDR3 is TGTGCCAGCAGCTACGGGACAGGGCCCCAGCCCCAGCATTTT. V is TRBV5-6 and J is TRBJ1-5, with 9 nucleotides matching TRBD1. The junction had 5 bases not matched to a gene; V was cut back by 3 bases and J by 7 bases. The CDR3 spans 14 residues. Per the germline V gene, CDR1 is SGHDT and CDR2 is YYEEEE.

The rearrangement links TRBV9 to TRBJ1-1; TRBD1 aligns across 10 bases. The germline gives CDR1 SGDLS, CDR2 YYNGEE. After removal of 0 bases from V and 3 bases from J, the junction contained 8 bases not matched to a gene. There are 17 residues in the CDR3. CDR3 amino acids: CASSVAPDRGSHTEAFF. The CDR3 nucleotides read TGTGCCAGCAGCGTAGCTCCGGACAGGGGGTCCCACACTGAAGCTTTCTTT.

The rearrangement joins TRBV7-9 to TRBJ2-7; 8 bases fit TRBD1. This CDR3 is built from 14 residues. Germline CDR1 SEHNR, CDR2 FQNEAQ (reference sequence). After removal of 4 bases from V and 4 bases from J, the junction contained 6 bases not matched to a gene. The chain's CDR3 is CASSSRQGLYEQYF. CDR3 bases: TGTGCCAGCAGCTCACGACAGGGGTTATACGAGCAGTACTTC.